This T cell receptor beta chain was identified in a study of OX40 agonist ivuxolimab in advanced cancers. Study as a whole: Each patient was given ivuxolimab into a vein every 2 weeks, at 0.01 to 10 mg/kg. Findings and limits, study-wide: Among the least clonally expanded were partial responders at 0.1-3.0 mg/kg. CD8+ T cells showed, on average, more clonal expansion than CD4+ cells.

The table came from immunoSEQ multiplex PCR; TCRdb's copy has only in-frame clones and leaves some out. The data show roughly 50,000 clones, with more than 85% seen just once and 1.5% to 2% held by the top ten. As regards this clone: The target antigen is unknown.

The CDR3 length is 15 residues. Per germline, CDR1 SGHAT and CDR2 FQNNGV. V gave up 2 bases and J gave up 4 bases, with 14 bases separating them. The receptor comes from an adult with an advanced solid tumor such as melanoma, head and neck, liver or kidney cancer. The V gene is TRBV11-2, the J gene TRBJ1-1; TRBD1 might be the D (5 bases). The input for sequencing was CD4+ or CD8+ T cells sorted from blood, taken in a trial of the OX40 agonist ivuxolimab. The chain's CDR3 is CASSLKPGGGTEAFF. DNA of the CDR3: TGTGCCAGCAGCTTAAAGCCCGGGGGGGGCACTGAAGCTTTCTTT.